The T cell receptor (beta chain) described here comes from a study of T-cell reconstitution after alpha-beta-depleted transplantation in children. This sample's TCRbeta library carried unique molecular identifier barcodes. TCRdb itself ran the PCR reads through MiXCR, one entry per CDR3 protein. The table has 450,000 to 500,000 distinct CDR3 sequences, around 12% seen once; the top ten hold roughly 5.4%. In germline, CDR1 is KGHDR, CDR2 SFDVKD. The CDR3 runs 13 residues. The V and J ends lost 9 bases and 5 bases respectively, with 16 bases between them. Specimen: PBMCs from the stem cell graft donor, collected from the stem cell graft. This clonotype was obtained from a human donor who donated a stem cell graft to a child with combined immunodeficiency. This chain links TRBV24-1 with TRBJ2-7; tentative D call: TRBD1 (7 bases). CDR3 protein: CATGGGAVNEQYF. The CDR3 region has the DNA TGTGCCACCGGAGGGGGCGCGGTAAACGAGCAGTACTTC.